This T cell receptor (beta chain) is drawn from a study of cytomegalovirus exposure and HLA in healthy donors. General study results and limits: In vitro confirmation showed three CMV-associated chains to be CMV antigen specific. Some highly shared sequence variants likely arose as a pipeline artifact. Association of roughly 18,000 TCR beta sequences with HLA alleles was found at 0.05 false discovery rate in a later analysis.

Unmatched junction bases numbered 7, after V lost 0 bases and J lost 7 bases. This CDR3 region has 16 residues. Germline V CDR1 and CDR2: SGHVS, FNYEAQ. PCR used 60 Vbeta primers and 13 Jbeta primers. Profiled with immunoSEQ multiplex PCR; TCRdb holds only in-frame clones, not every one. The data contain roughly 150,000 clones, approximately 80% of them singletons. As to this clone: Its target is unknown.

The sample comprised PBMCs. This TCR derives from a male donor in good health and CMV-seronegative. The gene calls are TRBV7-6 and TRBJ1-4, with 8 bases that match TRBD1. CDR3 residues: CASSLAPRGRGEKLFF. The CDR3 nucleotides are TGTGCCAGCAGCTTAGCCCCCAGGGGGCGCGGTGAAAAACTGTTTTTT.